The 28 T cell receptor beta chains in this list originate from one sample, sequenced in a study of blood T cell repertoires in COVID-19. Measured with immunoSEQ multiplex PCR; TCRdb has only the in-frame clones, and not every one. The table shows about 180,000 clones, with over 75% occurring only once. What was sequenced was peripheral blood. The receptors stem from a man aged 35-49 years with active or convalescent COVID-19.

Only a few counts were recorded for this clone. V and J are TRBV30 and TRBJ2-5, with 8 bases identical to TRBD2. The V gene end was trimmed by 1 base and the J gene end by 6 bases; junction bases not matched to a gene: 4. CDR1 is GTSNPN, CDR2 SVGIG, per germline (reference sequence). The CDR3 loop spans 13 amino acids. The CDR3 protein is CAWSASGGKTQYF. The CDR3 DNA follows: TGTGCCTGGAGTGCAAGCGGGGGTAAGACCCAGTACTTC.

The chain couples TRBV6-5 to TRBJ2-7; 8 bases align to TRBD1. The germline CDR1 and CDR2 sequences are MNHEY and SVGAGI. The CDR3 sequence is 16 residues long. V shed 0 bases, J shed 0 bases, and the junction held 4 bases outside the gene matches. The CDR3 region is CASSYSGQGSSYEQYF. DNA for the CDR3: TGTGCCAGCAGTTACTCAGGACAGGGCAGCTCCTACGAGCAGTACTTC.

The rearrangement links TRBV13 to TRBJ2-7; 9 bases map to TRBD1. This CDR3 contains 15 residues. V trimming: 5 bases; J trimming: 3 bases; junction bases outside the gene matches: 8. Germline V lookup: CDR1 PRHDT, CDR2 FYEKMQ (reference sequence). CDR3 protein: CASSAGQGFYYEQYF. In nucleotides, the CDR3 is TGTGCCAGCAGCGCCGGACAGGGGTTCTACTACGAGCAGTACTTC.

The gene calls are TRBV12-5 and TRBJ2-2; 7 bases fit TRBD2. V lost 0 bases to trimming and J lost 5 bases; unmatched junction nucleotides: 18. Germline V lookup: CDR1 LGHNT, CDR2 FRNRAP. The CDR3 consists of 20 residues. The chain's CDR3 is CASGLVLSQAEAGWTGELFF. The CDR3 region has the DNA TGTGCTAGTGGTTTGGTACTGAGCCAGGCGGAAGCGGGGTGGACCGGGGAGCTGTTTTTT. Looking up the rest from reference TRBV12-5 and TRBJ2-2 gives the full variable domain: DARVTQTPRHKVTEMGQEVTMRCQPILGHNTVFWYRQTMMQGLELLAYFRNRAPLDDSGMPKDRFSAEMPDATLATLKIQPSEPRDSAVYFCASGLVLSQAEAGWTGELFFGEGSRLTVL.

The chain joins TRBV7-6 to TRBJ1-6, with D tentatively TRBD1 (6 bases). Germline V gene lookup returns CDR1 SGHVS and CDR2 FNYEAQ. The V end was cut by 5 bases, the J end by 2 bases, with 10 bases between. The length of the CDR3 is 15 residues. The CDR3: CASSEQGPYNSPLHF. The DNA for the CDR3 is TGTGCCAGCAGCGAACAGGGTCCCTATAATTCACCCCTCCACTTT.

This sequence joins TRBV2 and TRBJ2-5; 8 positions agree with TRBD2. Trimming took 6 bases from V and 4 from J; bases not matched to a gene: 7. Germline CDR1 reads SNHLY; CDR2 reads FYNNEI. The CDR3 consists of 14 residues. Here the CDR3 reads CASSNGGGRETQYF. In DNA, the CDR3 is TGTGCCAGCAGCAACGGGGGGGGGCGAGAGACCCAGTACTTC.

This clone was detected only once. The CDR3 region has the DNA TGTGCCAGTAGTTTCGAGCGGGGGGGCCAAACCGGGGAGCTGTTTTTT. It translates to CASSFERGGQTGELFF. The chain employs TRBV19 and TRBJ2-2, with 10 bases aligning to TRBD2. Germline V gene sequence: CDR1 LNHDA, CDR2 SQIVND (reference sequence). V shed 5 bases and J 5 bases; nucleotides not matched to a gene: 8. This CDR3 has 16 amino acids.

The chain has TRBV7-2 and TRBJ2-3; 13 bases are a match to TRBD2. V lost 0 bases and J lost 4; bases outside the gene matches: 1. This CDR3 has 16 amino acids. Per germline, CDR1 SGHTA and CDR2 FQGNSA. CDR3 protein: CASSLAGTSGADTQYF. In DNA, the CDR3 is TGTGCCAGCAGCTTAGCCGGGACTAGCGGGGCAGATACGCAGTATTTT.

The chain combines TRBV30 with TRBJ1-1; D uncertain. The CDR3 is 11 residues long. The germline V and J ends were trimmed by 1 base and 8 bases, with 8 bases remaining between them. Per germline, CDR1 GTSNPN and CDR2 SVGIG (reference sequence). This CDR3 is CAWSEAGEAFF. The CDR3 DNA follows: TGTGCCTGGAGTGAGGCAGGAGAAGCTTTCTTT.

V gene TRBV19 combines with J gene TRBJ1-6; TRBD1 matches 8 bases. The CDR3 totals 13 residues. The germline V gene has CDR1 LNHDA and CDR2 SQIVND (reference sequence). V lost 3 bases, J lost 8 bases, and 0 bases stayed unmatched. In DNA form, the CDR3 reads TGTGCCAGTAGTATGACAGGGGATTCACCCCTCCACTTT. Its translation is CASSMTGDSPLHF.

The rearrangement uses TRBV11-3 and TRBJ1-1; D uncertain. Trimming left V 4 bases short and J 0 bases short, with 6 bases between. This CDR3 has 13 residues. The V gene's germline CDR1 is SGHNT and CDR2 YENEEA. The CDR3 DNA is TGTGCCAGCAGCTCCGGGGTGAACACTGAAGCTTTCTTT. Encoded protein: CASSSGVNTEAFF.

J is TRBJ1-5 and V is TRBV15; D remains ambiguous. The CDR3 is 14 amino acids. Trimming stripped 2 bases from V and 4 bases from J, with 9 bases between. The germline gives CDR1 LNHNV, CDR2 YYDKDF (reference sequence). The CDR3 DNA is TGTGCCACCAGCAGAATAAGGGAGAATCAGCCCCAGCATTTT. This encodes CATSRIRENQPQHF.

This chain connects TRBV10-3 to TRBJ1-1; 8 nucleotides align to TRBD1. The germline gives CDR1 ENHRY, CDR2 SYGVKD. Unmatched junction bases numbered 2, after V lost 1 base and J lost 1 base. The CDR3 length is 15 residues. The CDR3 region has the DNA TGTGCCATCAGTGAGTTCAGGGGGCGGAACACTGAAGCTTTCTTT. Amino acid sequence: CAISEFRGRNTEAFF.

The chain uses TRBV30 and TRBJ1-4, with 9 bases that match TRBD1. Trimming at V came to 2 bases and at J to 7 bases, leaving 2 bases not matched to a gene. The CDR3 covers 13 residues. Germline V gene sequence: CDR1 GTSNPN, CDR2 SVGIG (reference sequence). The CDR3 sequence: CAWSKDRGEKLFF. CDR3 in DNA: TGTGCCTGGAGTAAGGACAGGGGTGAAAAACTGTTTTTT.

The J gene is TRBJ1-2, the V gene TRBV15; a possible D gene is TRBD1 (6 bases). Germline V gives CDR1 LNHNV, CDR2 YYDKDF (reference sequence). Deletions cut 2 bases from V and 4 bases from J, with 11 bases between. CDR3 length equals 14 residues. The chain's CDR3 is CATSRTGTLYGYTF. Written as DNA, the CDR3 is TGTGCCACCAGCAGAACCGGGACACTCTATGGCTACACCTTC.

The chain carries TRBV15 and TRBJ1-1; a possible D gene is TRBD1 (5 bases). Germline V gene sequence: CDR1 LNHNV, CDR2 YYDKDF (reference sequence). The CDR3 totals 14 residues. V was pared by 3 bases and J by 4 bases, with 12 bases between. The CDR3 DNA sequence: TGTGCCACCAGCAGTGTGGGGGGTTTCACTGAAGCTTTCTTT. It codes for CATSSVGGFTEAFF.

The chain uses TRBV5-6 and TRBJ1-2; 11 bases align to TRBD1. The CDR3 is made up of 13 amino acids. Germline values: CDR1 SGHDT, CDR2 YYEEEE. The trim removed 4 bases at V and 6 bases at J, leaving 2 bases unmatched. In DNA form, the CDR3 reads TGTGCCAGCAGCGAGGGACAGGGGGATGGCTACACCTTC. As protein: CASSEGQGDGYTF.

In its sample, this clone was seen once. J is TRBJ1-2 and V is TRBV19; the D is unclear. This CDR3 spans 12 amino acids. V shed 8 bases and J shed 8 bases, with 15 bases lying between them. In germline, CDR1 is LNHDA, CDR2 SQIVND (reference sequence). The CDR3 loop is CASLTRAGGYTF. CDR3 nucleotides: TGTGCCAGTCTTACGAGGGCCGGAGGCTACACCTTC.

This CDR3 is CASGRGAAYEQYF. The DNA for the CDR3 is TGTGCCAGCGGGCGGGGGGCTGCCTACGAGCAGTACTTC. The chain uses TRBV27 and TRBJ2-7; TRBD2 matches at 8 bases. Germline assignment: CDR1 MNHEY and CDR2 SMNVEV (reference sequence). The CDR3 is 13 residues long. Trimming took 8 bases from V and 2 from J; bases not matched to a gene: 5.

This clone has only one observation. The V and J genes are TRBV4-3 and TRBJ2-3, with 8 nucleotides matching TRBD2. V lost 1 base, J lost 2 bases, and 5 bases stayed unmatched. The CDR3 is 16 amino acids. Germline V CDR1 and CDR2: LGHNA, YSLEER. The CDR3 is CASSQAGGGPTDTQYF. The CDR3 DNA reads TGCGCCAGCAGCCAAGCAGGCGGGGGGCCCACAGATACGCAGTATTTT.

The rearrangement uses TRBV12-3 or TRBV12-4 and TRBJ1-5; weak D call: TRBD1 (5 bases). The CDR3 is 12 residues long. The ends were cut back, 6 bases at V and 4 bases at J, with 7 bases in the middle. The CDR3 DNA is TGTGCCAGCAGACAGGAGAATCAGCCCCAGCATTTT. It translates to CASRQENQPQHF.

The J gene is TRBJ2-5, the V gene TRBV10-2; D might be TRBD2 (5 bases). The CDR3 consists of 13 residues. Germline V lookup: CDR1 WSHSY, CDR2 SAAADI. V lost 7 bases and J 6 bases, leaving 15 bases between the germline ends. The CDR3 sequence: CASTPNRGKTQYF. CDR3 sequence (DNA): TGCGCCAGCACCCCGAATCGGGGTAAGACCCAGTACTTC.

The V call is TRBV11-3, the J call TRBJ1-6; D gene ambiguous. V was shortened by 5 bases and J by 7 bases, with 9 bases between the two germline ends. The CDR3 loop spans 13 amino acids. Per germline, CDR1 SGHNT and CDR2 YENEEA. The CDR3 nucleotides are TGTGCCAGCAGCCCAAGCCCCAATTCACCCCTCCACTTT. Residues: CASSPSPNSPLHF.

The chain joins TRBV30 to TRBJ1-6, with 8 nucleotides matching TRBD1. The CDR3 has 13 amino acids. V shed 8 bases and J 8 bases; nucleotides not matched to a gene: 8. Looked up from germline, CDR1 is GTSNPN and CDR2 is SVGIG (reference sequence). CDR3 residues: CAGRTGMDSPLHF. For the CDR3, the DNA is TGTGCCGGAAGGACAGGGATGGATTCACCCCTCCACTTT.

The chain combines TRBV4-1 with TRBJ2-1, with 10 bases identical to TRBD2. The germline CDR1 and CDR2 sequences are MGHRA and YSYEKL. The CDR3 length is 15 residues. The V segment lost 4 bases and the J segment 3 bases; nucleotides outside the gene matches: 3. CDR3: CASSLGTSDYNEQFF. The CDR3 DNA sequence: TGCGCCAGCAGCCTTGGGACTAGCGACTACAATGAGCAGTTCTTC.

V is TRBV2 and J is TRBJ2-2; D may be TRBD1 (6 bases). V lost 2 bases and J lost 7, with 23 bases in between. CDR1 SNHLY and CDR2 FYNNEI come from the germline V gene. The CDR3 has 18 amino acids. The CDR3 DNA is TGTGCCAGCAGTGAACCCACCGCAGGGGTTAATTCCCACGGGGAGCTGTTTTTT. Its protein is CASSEPTAGVNSHGELFF.

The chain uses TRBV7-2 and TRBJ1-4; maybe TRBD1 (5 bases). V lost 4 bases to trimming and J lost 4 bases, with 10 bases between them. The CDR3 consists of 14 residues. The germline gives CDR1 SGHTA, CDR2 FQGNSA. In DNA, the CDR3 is TGTGCCAGCAGCTCCGGGGGGAATAATGAAAAACTGTTTTTT. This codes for CASSSGGNNEKLFF.

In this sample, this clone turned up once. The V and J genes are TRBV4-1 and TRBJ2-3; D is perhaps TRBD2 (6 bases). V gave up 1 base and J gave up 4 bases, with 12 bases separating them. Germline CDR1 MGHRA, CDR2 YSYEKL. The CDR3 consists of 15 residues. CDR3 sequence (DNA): TGCGCCAGCAGCCAAGTCGGCCGGGGGTCAGATACGCAGTATTTT. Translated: CASSQVGRGSDTQYF.